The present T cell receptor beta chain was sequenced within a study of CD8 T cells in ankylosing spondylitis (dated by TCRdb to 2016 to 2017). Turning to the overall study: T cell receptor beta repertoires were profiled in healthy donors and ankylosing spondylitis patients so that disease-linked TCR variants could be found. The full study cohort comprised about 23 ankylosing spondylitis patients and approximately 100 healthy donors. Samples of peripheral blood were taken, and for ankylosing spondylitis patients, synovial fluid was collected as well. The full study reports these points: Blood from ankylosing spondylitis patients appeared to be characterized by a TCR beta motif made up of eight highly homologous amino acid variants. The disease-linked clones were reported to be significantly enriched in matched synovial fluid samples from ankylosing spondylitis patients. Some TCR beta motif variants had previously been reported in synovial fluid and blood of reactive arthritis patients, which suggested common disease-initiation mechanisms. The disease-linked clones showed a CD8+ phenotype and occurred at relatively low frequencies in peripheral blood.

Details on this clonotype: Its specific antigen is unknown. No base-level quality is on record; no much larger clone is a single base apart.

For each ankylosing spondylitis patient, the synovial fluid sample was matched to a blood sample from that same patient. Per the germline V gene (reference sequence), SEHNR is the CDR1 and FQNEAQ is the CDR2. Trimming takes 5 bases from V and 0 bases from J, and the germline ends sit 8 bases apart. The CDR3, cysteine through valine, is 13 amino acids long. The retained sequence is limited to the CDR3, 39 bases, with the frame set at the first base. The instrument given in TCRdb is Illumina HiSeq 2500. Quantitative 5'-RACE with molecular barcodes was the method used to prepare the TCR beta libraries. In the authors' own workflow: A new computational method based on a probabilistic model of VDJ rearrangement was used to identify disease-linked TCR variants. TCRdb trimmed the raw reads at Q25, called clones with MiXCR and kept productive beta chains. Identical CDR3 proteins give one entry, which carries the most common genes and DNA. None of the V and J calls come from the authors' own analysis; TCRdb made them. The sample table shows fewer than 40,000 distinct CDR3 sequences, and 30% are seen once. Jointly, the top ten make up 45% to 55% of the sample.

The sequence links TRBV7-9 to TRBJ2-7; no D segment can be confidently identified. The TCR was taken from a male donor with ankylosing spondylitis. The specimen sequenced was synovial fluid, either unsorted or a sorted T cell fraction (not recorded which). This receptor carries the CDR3 CASSPALSYEQYV. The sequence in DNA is TGTGCCAGCAGCCCCGCCCTCTCCTACGAGCAGTACGTC.